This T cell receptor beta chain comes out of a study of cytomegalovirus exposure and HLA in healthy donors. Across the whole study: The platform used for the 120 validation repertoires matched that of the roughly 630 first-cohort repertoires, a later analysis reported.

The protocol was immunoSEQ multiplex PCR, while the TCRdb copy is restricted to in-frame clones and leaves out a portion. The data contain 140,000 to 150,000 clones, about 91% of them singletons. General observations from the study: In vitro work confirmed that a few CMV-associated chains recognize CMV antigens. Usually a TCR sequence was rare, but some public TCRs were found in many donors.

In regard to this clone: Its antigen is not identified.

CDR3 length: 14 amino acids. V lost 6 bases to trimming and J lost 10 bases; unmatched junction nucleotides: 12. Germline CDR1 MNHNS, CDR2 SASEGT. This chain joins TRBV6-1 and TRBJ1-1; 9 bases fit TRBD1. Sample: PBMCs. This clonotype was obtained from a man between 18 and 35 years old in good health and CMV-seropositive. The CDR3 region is CASSYRDRAGGAFF. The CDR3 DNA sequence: TGTGCCAGCAGCTACCGGGACAGGGCTGGGGGAGCTTTCTTT.